The 8 T cell receptor beta chains in this list originate from one sample, sequenced in a study of blood T cell repertoires in COVID-19 (TCRdb year 2020). Library generation was performed with the immunoSEQ multiplex PCR assay. TCRdb stores this immuneACCESS table with in-frame sequences only. Part of the clones is absent; in the studies checked, under half of the shortfall reflects unresolved V genes, and no reason is known for the rest. Present in this sample are about 150,000 clones, 75% to 90% of which were seen just once. Of the sample, 3.5% to 4.5% is held by the ten largest clones. The sequencing sample was made of PBMCs or T cells enriched from blood (not recorded which). The origin of the receptors is a woman in her thirties or forties who had been exposed to COVID-19.

This clone has a handful of counts. The V gene is TRBV3-1 (or the pseudogene TRBV3-2), the J gene TRBJ2-4; weak D call: TRBD1 (6 bases). The germline V gene has CDR1 LGHDT and CDR2 YNNKEL (reference sequence). The V end lost 2 bases, the J end lost 13 bases, and 12 bases lay between the germline ends. The CDR3 contains 12 residues. In DNA, the CDR3 is TGTGCCAGCAGCCAACCACCGGGACAACAGTACTTC. As protein: CASSQPPGQQYF.

Details on this clone: The same CDR3 also results from other DNA sequences found in this sample. The chain has TRBV6-5 and TRBJ2-7; the match to TRBD2 covers 7 bases. The germline CDR1 and CDR2 sequences are MNHEY and SVGAGI. This CDR3 is 12 amino acids long. With V trimmed by 5 bases and J by 3 bases, 1 base remained unmatched. CDR3 sequence reads: CASSPSGYEQYF. The CDR3 DNA follows: TGTGCCAGCAGTCCTAGCGGCTACGAGCAGTACTTC.

The chain is built from TRBV3-1 (or the pseudogene TRBV3-2) and TRBJ1-3; TRBD1 matches 7 bases. This CDR3 spans 16 amino acids. V lost 3 bases, J lost 0 bases, and 5 bases stayed unmatched. Germline V gene sequence: CDR1 LGHDT, CDR2 YNNKEL (reference sequence). The CDR3 protein is CASSQRQGASGNTIYF. The CDR3 coding sequence is TGTGCCAGCAGCCAGAGACAGGGAGCCTCTGGAAACACCATATATTTT.

This clone was counted once. This rearrangement joins TRBV2 to TRBJ2-2; 13 bases agree with TRBD2. The germline V gene has CDR1 SNHLY and CDR2 FYNNEI. The CDR3 spans 16 residues. The ends lost 5 bases at V and 4 bases at J; junction bases unmatched: 4. CDR3 nucleotide sequence: TGTGCCAGCAGTTGGACTAGCGGGGGACCCACCGGGGAGCTGTTTTTT. Its translation is CASSWTSGGPTGELFF.

The chain joins TRBV6-6 to TRBJ1-1; no clear D. The CDR3 length is 14 residues. Germline V gene data show CDR1 as MNHNY and CDR2 as SVGAGI (reference sequence). V lost 2 bases, J lost 1 base, and 8 bases lay in between. In nucleotides, the CDR3 is TGTGCCAGCAGTTACGCGGAGAGGAACACTGAAGCTTTCTTT. It encodes CASSYAERNTEAFF.

The rearrangement joins TRBV25-1 to TRBJ1-5, with D uncertain. This CDR3 is 15 amino acids long. Germline lookup yields CDR1 MGHDK and CDR2 SYGVNS. V lost 2 bases to trimming and J lost 3 bases, with 11 bases between them. In DNA form, the CDR3 reads TGTGCCAGCAGTGAAGCCGGTATGAACAATCAGCCCCAGCATTTT. Its protein product is CASSEAGMNNQPQHF.

The J gene is TRBJ1-1, the V gene TRBV6-5, with D perhaps TRBD1 (5 bases). Between the trimmed V and J ends, which lost 5 bases and 2 bases, there was a span of 15 bases. The germline gives CDR1 MNHEY, CDR2 SVGAGI. The CDR3 runs to 15 residues. CDR3 coding DNA: TGTGCCAGCAGTCCCTCCCTTGACAGTAACACTGAAGCTTTCTTT. Translated: CASSPSLDSNTEAFF.

The chain combines TRBV2 with TRBJ1-2, with D possibly being TRBD1 (6 bases). CDR1 SNHLY and CDR2 FYNNEI come from the germline V gene. V lost 5 bases, J lost 4 bases, and 14 bases lay in between. This CDR3 spans 14 amino acids. In DNA form, the CDR3 reads TGTGCCAGCAGTTCGACAGGCTCTTCCTATGGCTACACCTTC. It is translated as CASSSTGSSYGYTF. The full variable domain, completed using reference TRBV2 and TRBJ1-2, is EPEVTQTPSHQVTQMGQEVILRCVPISNHLYFYWYRQILGQKVEFLVSFYNNEISEKSEIFDDQFSVERPDGSNFTLKIRSTKLEDSAMYFCASSSTGSSYGYTFGSGTRLTVV.